This TCR beta chain was observed in a study of shared clonotypes between healthy human individuals. Clones were read by immunoSEQ multiplex PCR, and TCRdb kept only the in-frame ones, dropping some. The sample consists of millions of clones, 85% to 95% of them appearing once. V lost 3 bases and J 6 bases, leaving 9 bases between the germline ends. The CDR3 runs 13 residues. Per germline, CDR1 MNHNS and CDR2 SASEGT. On this clone: Its cognate antigen is unknown.

Findings and caveats of the study: Clonotype sharing levels among donors were expected to vary with sequencing depth. Shared clonotypes: approximately 5% naive CD4, roughly 3.8% naive CD8, around 2.2% memory CD4, 0.4% memory CD8.

The clonotype comes from a man aged 18 to 29 in good health. This chain uses TRBV6-1 with TRBJ2-1; D gene uncertain. Input material: naive CD4+ T cells sorted from blood. The subset is: CD45RA+ positively selected. This CDR3 is CASSDRQVNEQFF. For the CDR3, the DNA is TGTGCCAGCAGTGATAGGCAGGTCAATGAGCAGTTCTTC.